Shown below are 9 T cell receptor beta chains from a single sample sequenced in a study of CD8 T cells in Susac syndrome. The authors reverse transcribed about 0.45 to 1 ug RNA with random hexamers. TCRdb analysed the immunoSEQ multiplex PCR reads with MiXCR anew, one entry per CDR3 protein. The data contain over 120,000 distinct CDR3 sequences, approximately 94% of them singletons. Material: CD4+ T cells from PBMCs. The receptors originated from a human donor in good health.

V usage is TRBV5-6 and J usage is TRBJ2-2, with 11 nucleotides matching TRBD1. Losses at the gene ends were 0 bases for V and 6 bases for J; bases not matched to a gene: 1. The length of the CDR3 is 15 residues. The germline gives CDR1 SGHDT, CDR2 YYEEEE. CDR3 DNA sequence: TGTGCCAGCAGCTTGGCGGGACAGGGGGCCGGGGAGCTGTTTTTT. Protein product: CASSLAGQGAGELFF. Complete variable domain (other parts from reference TRBV5-6 and TRBJ2-2): DAGVTQSPTHLIKTRGQQVTLRCSPKSGHDTVSWYQQALGQGPQFIFQYYEEEERQRGNFPDRFSGHQFPNYSSELNVNALLLGDSALYLCASSLAGQGAGELFFGEGSRLTVL.

This chain uses TRBV5-6 with TRBJ2-2; the D call may be TRBD1 or TRBD2 (6 bases each). V was cut by 0 bases and J by 0 bases, with 9 bases left in between. Per the germline V gene, CDR1 is SGHDT and CDR2 is YYEEEE. The CDR3 length is 16 residues. The CDR3: CASSLVGGTNTGELFF. The CDR3 DNA follows: TGTGCCAGCAGCTTGGTGGGGGGCACGAACACCGGGGAGCTGTTTTTT.

The chain is built from TRBV7-6 and TRBJ2-7; 12 bases are a match to TRBD2. J lost 5 bases, V lost 5 bases, and 10 bases had no gene match. The CDR3 loop spans 16 amino acids. Germline values: CDR1 SGHVS, CDR2 FNYEAQ. Here the CDR3 reads CASSPRTSGTGHEQYF. In DNA, the CDR3 is TGTGCCAGCAGCCCACGGACTAGCGGGACCGGCCACGAGCAGTACTTC. The full variable domain, rest sourced from reference TRBV7-6 and TRBJ2-7, is GAGVSQSPRYKVTKRGQDVALRCDPISGHVSLYWYRQALGQGPEFLTYFNYEAQQDKSGLPNDRFSAERPEGSISTLTIQRTEQRDSAMYRCASSPRTSGTGHEQYFGPGTRLTVT.

V gene TRBV7-3 combines with J gene TRBJ2-7, with 10 nucleotides matching TRBD1. The CDR3 loop spans 15 amino acids. Trimming took 2 bases from V and 4 from J; bases not matched to a gene: 5. Germline V gene lookup returns CDR1 SGHTA and CDR2 FQGTGA. For the CDR3, the DNA is TGTGCCAGCAGCTTATCGGGACAGGGGCCTTACGAGCAGTACTTC. It specifies CASSLSGQGPYEQYF.

The chain uses TRBV3-1 and TRBJ2-3; D not resolved. Per the germline V gene, CDR1 is LGHDT and CDR2 is YNNKEL (reference sequence). V lost 3 bases, J lost 1 base, and 11 bases lay in between. The CDR3 is 15 residues long. This chain's CDR3 is CASSHYARGTDTQYF. The DNA of the CDR3 is TGTGCCAGCAGCCATTACGCCCGCGGCACAGATACGCAGTATTTT.

The chain has TRBV6-1 and TRBJ1-5; D gene uncertain. This CDR3 has 11 amino acids. Trimming took 8 bases from V and 7 from J, leaving 9 bases between them. CDR1 MNHNS and CDR2 SASEGT come from the germline V gene. The CDR3 nucleotides read TGTGCCAGCCACGTAGGACAGCCCCAGCATTTT. Protein sequence: CASHVGQPQHF.

V is TRBV20-1 and J is TRBJ2-7; D might be TRBD1 (6 bases). Trimming stripped 3 bases from V and 6 bases from J, with 12 bases between. The CDR3 spans 12 residues. Germline V gives CDR1 DFQATT, CDR2 SNEGSKA (reference sequence). CDR3 residues: CSASGIRGEQYF. The CDR3 DNA sequence: TGCAGTGCTAGTGGGATCAGGGGCGAGCAGTACTTC.

The chain is built from TRBV30 and TRBJ1-2, with 7 bases that match TRBD1. The CDR3 consists of 12 residues. J was trimmed by 5 bases and V by 2 bases; bases with no gene match: 2. CDR1 GTSNPN and CDR2 SVGIG come from the germline V gene (reference sequence). CDR3 in DNA: TGTGCCTGGAGTAGGGACAGTTATGGCTACACCTTC. Residues: CAWSRDSYGYTF.

The CDR3 region is CASSFGQGGGSGELFF. The CDR3 nucleotides read TGCGCCAGCAGCTTCGGACAGGGAGGTGGCTCCGGGGAGCTGTTTTTT. The chain carries TRBV5-1 and TRBJ2-2; 8 nucleotides agree with TRBD1. Germline V gene sequence: CDR1 SGHRS, CDR2 YFSETQ. The CDR3 is 16 residues long. V was pared by 2 bases and J by 6 bases, with 9 bases of the junction left unmatched.